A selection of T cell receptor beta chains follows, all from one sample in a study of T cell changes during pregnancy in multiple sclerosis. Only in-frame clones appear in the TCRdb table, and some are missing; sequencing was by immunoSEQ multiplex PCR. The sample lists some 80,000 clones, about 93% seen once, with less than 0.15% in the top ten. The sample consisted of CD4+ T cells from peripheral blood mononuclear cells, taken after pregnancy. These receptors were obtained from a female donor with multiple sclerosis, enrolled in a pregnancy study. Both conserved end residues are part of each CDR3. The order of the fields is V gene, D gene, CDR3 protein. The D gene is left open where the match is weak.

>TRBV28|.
CASSSSSDGYTF
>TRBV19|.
CASRSGSTNEKLFF
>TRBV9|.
CASSAPADTGELFF
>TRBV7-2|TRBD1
CASSPPQNRGYGYTF
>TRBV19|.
CASTLGGPGSQHF
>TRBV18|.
CASSPRGSSGTGEQYF
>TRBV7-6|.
CASSLKRVGDAGQHSYEQYF
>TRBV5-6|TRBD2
CASSPRRTSGSYEQYF
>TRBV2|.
CASSETPEAFF
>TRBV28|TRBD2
CASSLSSRLAGVGETQYF
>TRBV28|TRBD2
CASRAGMYEQYF
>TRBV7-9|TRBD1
CASSLYQGASGNTIYF
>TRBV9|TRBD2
CASSVVAGADTQYF
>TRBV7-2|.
CASSFGFSGNTIYF
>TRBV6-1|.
CASSVGRQAYGYTF
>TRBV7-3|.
CASSPQGGDEQFF
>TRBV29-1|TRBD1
CSVVGQGRVGQPQHF
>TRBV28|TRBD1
CASSPGQGVSGNTIYF
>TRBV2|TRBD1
CASRGQSSYEQYF
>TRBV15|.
CATSRGGFSEAFF
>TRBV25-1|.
CASSGGGRGNQPQHF
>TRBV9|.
CASSVTSSSTDTQYF
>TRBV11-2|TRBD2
CASRIPGGAGNEQFF
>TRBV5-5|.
CASSFGPGLGETQYF